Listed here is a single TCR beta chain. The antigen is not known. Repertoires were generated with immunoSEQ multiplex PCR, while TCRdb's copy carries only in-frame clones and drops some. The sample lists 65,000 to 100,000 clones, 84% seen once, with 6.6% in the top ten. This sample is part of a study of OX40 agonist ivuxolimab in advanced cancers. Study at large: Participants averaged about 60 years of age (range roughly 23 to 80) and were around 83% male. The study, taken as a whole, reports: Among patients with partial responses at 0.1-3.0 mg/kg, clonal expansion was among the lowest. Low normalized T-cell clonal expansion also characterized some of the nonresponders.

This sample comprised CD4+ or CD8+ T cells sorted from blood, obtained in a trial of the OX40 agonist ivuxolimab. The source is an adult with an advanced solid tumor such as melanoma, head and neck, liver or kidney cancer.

CDR3 in amino acids: CASSLGDRETEAFF. Here the CDR3 DNA reads TGTGCCAGCAGCTTAGGAGATCGGGAGACTGAAGCTTTCTTT. The V gene is TRBV11-1, the J gene TRBJ1-1; no clear D gene. Trimming removed 1 base from V and 5 bases from J, with 11 bases in between. From germline, CDR1 is SGHAT and CDR2 FQDESV (reference sequence). The CDR3 loop spans 14 amino acids.